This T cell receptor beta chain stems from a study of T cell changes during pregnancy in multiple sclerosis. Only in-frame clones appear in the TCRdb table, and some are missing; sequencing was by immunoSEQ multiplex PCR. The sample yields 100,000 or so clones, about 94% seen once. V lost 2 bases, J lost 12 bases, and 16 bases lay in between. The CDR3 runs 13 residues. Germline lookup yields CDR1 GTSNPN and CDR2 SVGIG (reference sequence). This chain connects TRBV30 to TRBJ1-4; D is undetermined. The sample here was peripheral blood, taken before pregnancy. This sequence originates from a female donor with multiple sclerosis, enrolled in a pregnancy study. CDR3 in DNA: TGTGCCTGGAGTCCCGGTGTCCTCTCGGAACTGTTTTTT. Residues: CAWSPGVLSELFF.